This TCR beta chain was captured in a study of T cell responses to AZD1222 COVID-19 vaccine. Study outcomes and limitations: The study reported that nearly half of spike-specific TCRs target unmutated variant regions. Increases in Spike-specific TCR breadth and depth were seen after two AZD1222 doses.

This table comes from immunoSEQ multiplex PCR, and its TCRdb copy is limited to in-frame clones, with some not included. The sample holds fewer than 65,000 clones; roughly 82% are singletons and the top ten take approximately 20%. Turning to this clone: Its antigen is not known.

With 4 bases removed from V and 4 bases from J, the gap between germline ends came to 19 bases. Germline CDR1 reads MDHEN; CDR2 reads SYDVKM. The CDR3 covers 16 residues. This receptor was obtained from an adult in good health. The rearrangement joins TRBV28 to TRBJ1-2; no reliable D call. Sequenced here: peripheral blood, sampled on day 0 of AZD1222 vaccination. The CDR3 sequence is CASSSISGRTIYGYTF. The CDR3 DNA sequence: TGTGCCAGCAGTTCAATTTCCGGGCGGACTATCTATGGCTACACCTTC.